These T cell receptor beta chains were read from a single sample in a study of cytomegalovirus exposure and HLA in healthy donors. Profiling relied on immunoSEQ multiplex PCR, and the TCRdb table lists in-frame clones only, not all of them. The sample contains about 170,000 clones, roughly three quarters of which appear only once. Material for sequencing was PBMCs. The receptor set was obtained from a woman between 50 and 59 years old in good health and CMV-seronegative. Both conserved end residues are part of each CDR3. The order of the fields is D gene, clone size, J gene, V gene, CDR3 protein, CDR3 DNA. D genes are given only for firm matches. Expanded clones are given a class, and other clones once, few, many or no size at all.

>.|.|TRBJ1-2|TRBV10-3
CAISDPPGQDYGYTF
TGTGCCATCAGTGACCCACCGGGACAAGACTATGGCTACACCTTC
>.|.|TRBJ1-4|TRBV7-2
CASSLMMDSEKLFF
TGTGCCAGCAGCTTAATGATGGACTCCGAAAAACTGTTTTTT
>.|.|TRBJ1-3|TRBV28
CASSSVVSGNTIYF
TGTGCCAGCAGTTCCGTCGTTTCTGGAAACACCATATATTTT
>.|.|TRBJ1-6|TRBV28
CASSGRDVPNSPLHF
TGTGCCAGCAGTGGGAGGGATGTCCCCAATTCACCCCTCCACTTT
>TRBD2|.|TRBJ2-5|TRBV29-1
CSERGGRGETQYF
TGCAGCGAACGGGGGGGGCGCGGGGAGACCCAGTACTTC
>.|.|TRBJ2-1|TRBV27
CASSLQRYYNEQFF
TGTGCCAGCAGTTTACAGCGGTACTACAATGAGCAGTTCTTC
>TRBD2|.|TRBJ2-7|TRBV9
CASSSSSGSMYEQYF
TGTGCCAGCAGCTCTTCTAGCGGGAGCATGTACGAGCAGTACTTC
>TRBD2|few|TRBJ2-7|TRBV7-2
CASSASGEGIYEQYF
TGTGCCAGCAGCGCGTCCGGGGAGGGAATCTACGAGCAGTACTTC
>.|.|TRBJ1-5|TRBV28
CASSFYSLDQPQHF
TGTGCCAGCAGTTTTTATAGCCTCGATCAGCCCCAGCATTTT
>.|.|TRBJ1-1|TRBV19
CASSIAPIQGNTEAFF
TGTGCCAGTAGTATTGCCCCCATACAGGGGAACACTGAAGCTTTCTTT
>TRBD1|.|TRBJ1-5|TRBV5-5
CASSAWTGPNQPQHF
TGTGCCAGCAGCGCGTGGACAGGGCCCAATCAGCCCCAGCATTTT
>TRBD2|few|TRBJ2-1|TRBV7-2
CASSLDIVGGRDNEQFF
TGTGCCAGCAGCTTAGATATCGTCGGCGGGAGGGACAATGAGCAGTTCTTC
>.|.|TRBJ2-1|TRBV28
CASRPQVNEQFF
TGTGCCAGCAGGCCACAGGTAAATGAGCAGTTCTTC
>TRBD2|.|TRBJ2-6|TRBV9
CASSVVSGSSGANVLTF
TGTGCCAGCAGCGTAGTTAGCGGGAGCTCTGGGGCCAACGTCCTGACTTTC
>.|.|TRBJ1-1|TRBV6-5
CASSSPGGGMNTEAFF
TGTGCCAGCAGTTCCCCGGGGGGCGGGATGAACACTGAAGCTTTCTTT
>TRBD2|.|TRBJ2-1|TRBV6-1
CATKVAGGLEQFF
TGTGCCACCAAGGTAGCGGGGGGCCTTGAGCAGTTCTTC
>TRBD2|.|TRBJ2-7|TRBV5-4
CASSAGLAGGAEQYF
TGTGCCAGCAGCGCGGGACTAGCGGGAGGGGCCGAGCAGTACTTC
>.|.|TRBJ2-3|TRBV28
CASSFPPEDTQYF
TGTGCCAGCAGTTTCCCACCCGAGGATACGCAGTATTTT
>.|.|TRBJ2-2|TRBV5-1
CASSLGGVTGELFF
TGCGCCAGCAGCTTGGGGGGGGTCACCGGGGAGCTGTTTTTT
>.|.|TRBJ1-1|TRBV7-3
CASSRGSDTEAFF
TGTGCCAGCAGCAGGGGTTCGGACACTGAAGCCTTCTTT
>.|.|TRBJ1-1|TRBV25-1
CASSDPSRGNTEAFF
TGTGCCAGCAGTGACCCTTCCCGGGGAAACACTGAAGCTTTCTTT
>.|.|TRBJ2-2|TRBV28
CASGAEPTGELFF
TGTGCCAGCGGGGCAGAGCCCACCGGGGAGCTGTTTTTT
>TRBD1|once|TRBJ1-2|TRBV25-1
CASSEDRIYGYTF
TGTGCCAGCAGTGAGGACAGGATCTATGGCTACACCTTC
>.|.|TRBJ1-2|TRBV29-1
CSVRTDLYGYTF
TGCAGCGTCAGGACAGATCTATATGGCTACACCTTC
>TRBD1|.|TRBJ2-1|TRBV19
CASTGDRGFLYNEQFF
TGTGCCAGTACCGGGGACAGGGGATTTTTATACAATGAGCAGTTCTTC
>.|.|TRBJ2-7|TRBV27
CASKPGWAYEQYF
TGTGCCAGCAAGCCAGGATGGGCCTACGAGCAGTACTTC
>TRBD1|.|TRBJ1-2|TRBV5-1
CASSLGGTGDGYTF
TGCGCCAGCAGCTTGGGTGGTACAGGGGATGGCTACACCTTC
>.|.|TRBJ2-1|TRBV20-1
CSAQRSPSRFF
TGCAGTGCCCAGAGGTCTCCCAGTCGGTTCTTC
>.|.|TRBJ2-2|TRBV28
CASSSTWSAGELFF
TGTGCCAGCAGTTCTACGTGGTCCGCCGGGGAGCTGTTTTTT
>TRBD1|.|TRBJ1-1|TRBV10-2
CASSDRGAGAAFF
TGCGCCAGCAGTGACAGGGGGGCCGGGGCCGCTTTCTTT
>TRBD1|.|TRBJ1-1|TRBV6-5
CATGTRDRGTEAFF
TGTGCCACGGGCACACGGGACAGGGGAACTGAAGCTTTCTTT
>.|.|TRBJ2-7|TRBV27
CASSLSARTYEQYF
TGTGCCAGCAGTTTATCAGCCCGTACCTACGAGCAGTACTTC
>TRBD2|.|TRBJ2-2|TRBV7-2
CASSLGASGRTGELFF
TGTGCCAGCAGCTTAGGGGCTAGCGGACGAACCGGGGAGCTGTTTTTT
>.|few|TRBJ1-1|TRBV7-2
CASSREAQGDTEAFF
TGTGCCAGCAGCCGGGAAGCACAGGGCGACACTGAAGCTTTCTTT
>.|few|TRBJ1-5|TRBV10-2
CASSEGRAGNQPQHF
TGCGCCAGCAGTGAGGGGAGGGCGGGCAATCAGCCCCAGCATTTT
>.|.|TRBJ1-2|TRBV5-4
CASSLIHTNYGYTF
TGTGCCAGCAGCTTGATCCACACAAACTATGGCTACACCTTC
>.|.|TRBJ1-1|TRBV28
CASRSRAMNTEAFF
TGTGCCAGCAGGAGCAGGGCCATGAACACTGAAGCTTTCTTT
>.|once|TRBJ1-5|TRBV6-6
CASIGGGQGPNQPQHF
TGTGCCAGCATAGGGGGTGGGCAGGGCCCCAATCAGCCCCAGCATTTT
>.|.|TRBJ1-5|TRBV6-5
CASSPGWELPQHF
TGTGCCAGCAGCCCCGGTTGGGAGTTGCCCCAGCATTTT
>.|.|TRBJ1-1|TRBV7-9
CASSEASRGEAFF
TGTGCCAGCAGCGAGGCCTCTCGGGGTGAAGCTTTCTTT
>TRBD1|.|TRBJ1-5|TRBV27
CASSPGTAPKQPQHF
TGTGCCAGCAGTCCCGGGACAGCTCCGAAGCAGCCCCAGCATTTT
>.|.|TRBJ2-2|TRBV9
CASSEGANTGELFF
TGTGCCAGCAGCGAGGGGGCGAACACCGGGGAGCTGTTTTTT
>.|.|TRBJ1-1|TRBV19
CASSKPPGHQNTEAFF
TGTGCCAGTAGTAAGCCCCCGGGACACCAGAACACTGAAGCTTTCTTT
>.|.|TRBJ1-2|TRBV10-2
CASVAAGTGGYTF
TGCGCCAGCGTCGCCGCAGGGACTGGGGGCTACACCTTC
>.|few|TRBJ2-2|TRBV7-9
CASSLNRNTGELFF
TGTGCCAGCAGCTTAAACAGAAACACCGGGGAGCTGTTTTTT
>TRBD2|few|TRBJ2-2|TRBV5-6
CASSAGLADLTGELFF
TGTGCCAGCAGCGCGGGACTAGCAGACCTCACCGGGGAGCTGTTTTTT
>.|.|TRBJ2-2|TRBV7-9
CASSSQGGELFF
TGTGCCAGCAGCTCTCAGGGCGGGGAGCTGTTTTTT
>TRBD2|.|TRBJ2-2|TRBV6-4
CASSAGTSTGELFF
TGTGCCAGCAGTGCCGGGACTAGCACCGGGGAGCTGTTTTTT
>.|.|TRBJ2-7|TRBV7-9
CASSLVRPYEQYF
TGTGCCAGCAGCTTAGTTCGTCCCTACGAGCAGTACTTC
>.|.|TRBJ1-2|TRBV28
CASTPTDGGYTF
TGTGCCAGCACTCCGACAGACGGTGGCTACACCTTC
>.|.|TRBJ1-5|TRBV7-2
CASSHNSRNQPQHF
TGTGCCAGCAGCCACAACAGCCGCAATCAGCCCCAGCATTTT
>.|.|TRBJ1-5|TRBV4-2
CASSQTRGNQPQHF
TGTGCCAGCAGCCAAACGAGGGGCAATCAGCCCCAGCATTTT
>TRBD2|.|TRBJ2-3|TRBV7-3
CASSFLAGTTDTQYF
TGTGCCAGCAGCTTCCTAGCGGGAACCACAGATACGCAGTATTTT
>.|.|TRBJ2-2|TRBV30
CAWSGTGFTGELFF
TGTGCCTGGAGCGGAACGGGGTTCACCGGGGAGCTGTTTTTT
>TRBD1|.|TRBJ2-2|TRBV5-1
CASSLGPSDRDTGELFF
TGCGCCAGCAGCTTGGGGCCCAGTGACAGGGACACCGGGGAGCTGTTTTTT
>.|.|TRBJ1-5|TRBV7-8
CASSLSWGGNQPQHF
TGTGCCAGCAGCTTAAGTTGGGGCGGCAATCAGCCCCAGCATTTT
>.|.|TRBJ1-4|TRBV2
CASSTVEKLFF
TGTGCCAGCAGTACAGTGGAAAAACTGTTTTTT
>.|.|TRBJ2-1|TRBV5-1
CASSFQGTSSYNEQFF
TGCGCCAGCAGCTTTCAGGGGACGAGCTCCTACAATGAGCAGTTCTTC
>.|.|TRBJ2-1|TRBV7-9
CASSLRQGSFNEQFF
TGTGCCAGCAGCTTAAGGCAGGGGTCCTTCAATGAGCAGTTCTTC